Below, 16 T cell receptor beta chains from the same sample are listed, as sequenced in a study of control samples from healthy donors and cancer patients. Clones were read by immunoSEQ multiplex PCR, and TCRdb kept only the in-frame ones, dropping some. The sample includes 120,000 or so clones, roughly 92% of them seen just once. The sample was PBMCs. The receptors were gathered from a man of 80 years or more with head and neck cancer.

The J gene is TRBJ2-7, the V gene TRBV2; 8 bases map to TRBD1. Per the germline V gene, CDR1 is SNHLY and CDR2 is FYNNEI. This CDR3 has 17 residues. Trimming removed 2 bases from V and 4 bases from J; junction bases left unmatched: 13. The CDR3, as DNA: TGTGCCAGCAGTGAATTATTTATCTCAGGGGGCAGGTACGAGCAGTACTTC. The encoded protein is CASSELFISGGRYEQYF.

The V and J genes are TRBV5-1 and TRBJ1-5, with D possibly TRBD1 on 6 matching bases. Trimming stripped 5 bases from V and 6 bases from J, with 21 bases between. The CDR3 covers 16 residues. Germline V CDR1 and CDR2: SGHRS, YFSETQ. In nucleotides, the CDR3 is TGCGCCAGCAGACCCCAGGGTGGGGGGCAAGGTCAGCCCCAGCATTTT. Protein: CASRPQGGGQGQPQHF.

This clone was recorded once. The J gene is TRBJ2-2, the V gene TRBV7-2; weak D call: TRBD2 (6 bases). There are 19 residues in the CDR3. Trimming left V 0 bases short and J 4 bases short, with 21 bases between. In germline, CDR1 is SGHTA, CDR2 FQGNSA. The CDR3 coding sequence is TGTGCCAGCAGCTTAGCGTCTTTATCTAGCCGGAGGGGCACCGGGGAGCTGTTTTTT. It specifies CASSLASLSSRRGTGELFF.

CDR3: CASSRQGDQPQHF. The CDR3 coding sequence is TGTGCCAGCAGTAGACAGGGTGATCAGCCCCAGCATTTT. The rearrangement uses TRBV6-5 and TRBJ1-5, with 7 positions matching TRBD1. The V gene end was trimmed by 5 bases and the J gene end by 5 bases; junction bases not matched to a gene: 3. CDR1 is MNHEY, CDR2 SVGAGI, per germline. CDR3 length: 13 amino acids.

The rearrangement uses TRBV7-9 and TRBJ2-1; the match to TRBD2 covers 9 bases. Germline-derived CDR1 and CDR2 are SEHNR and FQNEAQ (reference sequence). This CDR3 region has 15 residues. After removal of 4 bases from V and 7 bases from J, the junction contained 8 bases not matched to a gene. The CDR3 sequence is CASSSGSGGLNEQFF. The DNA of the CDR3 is TGTGCCAGCAGCTCCGGTAGCGGGGGTTTAAATGAGCAGTTCTTC.

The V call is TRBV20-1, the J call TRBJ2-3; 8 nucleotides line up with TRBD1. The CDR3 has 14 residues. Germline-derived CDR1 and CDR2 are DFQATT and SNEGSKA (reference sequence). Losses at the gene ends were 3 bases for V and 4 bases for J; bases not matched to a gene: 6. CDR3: CSASLATGADTQYF. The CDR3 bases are TGCAGTGCTAGTCTGGCGACAGGGGCAGATACGCAGTATTTT.

The CDR3 here is CASSRRTYEQYF. CDR3 bases: TGTGCCAGCAGCAGACGGACCTACGAGCAGTACTTC. The rearrangement joins TRBV7-9 to TRBJ2-7, with unresolved D. The V end lost 5 bases, the J end lost 2 bases, and 7 bases lay between the germline ends. CDR3 length equals 12 residues. Per germline, CDR1 SEHNR and CDR2 FQNEAQ (reference sequence).

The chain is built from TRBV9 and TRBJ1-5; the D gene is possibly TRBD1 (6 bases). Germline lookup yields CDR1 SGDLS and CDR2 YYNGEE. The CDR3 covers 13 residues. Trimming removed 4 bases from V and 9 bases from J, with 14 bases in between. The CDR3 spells CASSIGDTGPQHF. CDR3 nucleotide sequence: TGTGCCAGCAGCATTGGGGACACGGGGCCCCAGCATTTT.

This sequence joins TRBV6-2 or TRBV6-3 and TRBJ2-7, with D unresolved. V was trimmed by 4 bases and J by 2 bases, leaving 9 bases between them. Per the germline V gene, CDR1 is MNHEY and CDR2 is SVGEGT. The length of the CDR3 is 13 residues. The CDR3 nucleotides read TGTGCCAGCAGTTCCGCGGTGACCTACGAGCAGTACTTC. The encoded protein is CASSSAVTYEQYF.

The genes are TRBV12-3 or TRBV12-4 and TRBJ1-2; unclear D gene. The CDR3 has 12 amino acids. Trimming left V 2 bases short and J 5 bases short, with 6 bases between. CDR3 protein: CASSLLGYGYTF. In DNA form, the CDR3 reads TGTGCCAGCAGTTTACTGGGGTATGGCTACACCTTC.

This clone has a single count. DNA for the CDR3: TGTGCCAGCAGCGTAGCTACGACAGGGGGATATGAGCAGTTCTTC. This sequence encodes CASSVATTGGYEQFF. This sequence joins TRBV9 and TRBJ2-1; 9 positions match TRBD1. The CDR3 is 15 amino acids. Germline values: CDR1 SGDLS, CDR2 YYNGEE. J was trimmed by 8 bases and V by 0 bases; bases with no gene match: 6.

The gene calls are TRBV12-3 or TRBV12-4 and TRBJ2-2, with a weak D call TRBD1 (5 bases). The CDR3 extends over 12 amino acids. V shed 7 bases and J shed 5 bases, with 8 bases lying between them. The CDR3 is CASTRATGELFF. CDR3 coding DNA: TGTGCCAGCACCAGGGCAACCGGGGAGCTGTTTTTT.

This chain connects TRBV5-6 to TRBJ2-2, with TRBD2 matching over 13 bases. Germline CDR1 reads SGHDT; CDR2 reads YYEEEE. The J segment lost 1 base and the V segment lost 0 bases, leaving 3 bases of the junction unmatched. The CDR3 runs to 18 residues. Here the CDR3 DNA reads TGTGCCAGCAGCTTGGCAGGGACTAGCGGGATGAACACCGGGGAGCTGTTTTTT. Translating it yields CASSLAGTSGMNTGELFF.

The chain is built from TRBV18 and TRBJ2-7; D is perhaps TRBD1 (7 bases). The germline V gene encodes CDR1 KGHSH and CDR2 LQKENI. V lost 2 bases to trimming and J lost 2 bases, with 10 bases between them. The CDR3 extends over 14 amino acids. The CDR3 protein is CASSPGGTAYEQYF. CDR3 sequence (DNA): TGTGCCAGCTCACCAGGGGGGACAGCCTACGAGCAGTACTTC.

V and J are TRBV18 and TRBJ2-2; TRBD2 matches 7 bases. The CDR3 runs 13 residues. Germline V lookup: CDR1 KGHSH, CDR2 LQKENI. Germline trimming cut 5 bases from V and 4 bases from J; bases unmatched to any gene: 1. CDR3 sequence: CASSGGGTGELFF. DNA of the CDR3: TGTGCCAGCTCAGGCGGGGGCACCGGGGAGCTGTTTTTT.

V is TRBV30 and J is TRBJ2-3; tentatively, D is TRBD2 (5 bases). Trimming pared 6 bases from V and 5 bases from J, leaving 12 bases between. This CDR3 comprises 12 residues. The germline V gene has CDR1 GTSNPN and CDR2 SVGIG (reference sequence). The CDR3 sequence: CACGPRGDTQYF. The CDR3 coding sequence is TGTGCCTGTGGGCCCCGGGGAGATACGCAGTATTTT.